One sample yielded the 30 T cell receptor beta chains listed below, sequenced in a study of T-cell memory formation after mild COVID-19. TCRdb redid the calling of the 5' RACE reads with MiXCR, one entry per CDR3 protein. The sample lists hundreds of thousands of distinct CDR3 sequences; about a fifth were seen once. The sequenced sample was PBMCs or a T cell subset sorted from them (not recorded which). Receptors originate from an adult woman who had mild COVID-19 (a few samples of this study predate the infection). Cell type and time point are not known.

This clonotype came up a few times. The chain carries TRBV20-1 and TRBJ1-1; D gene ambiguous. This CDR3 contains 15 residues. Germline CDR1 DFQATT, CDR2 SNEGSKA (reference sequence). V was trimmed by 6 bases and J by 0 bases, leaving 17 bases between them. CDR3 sequence (DNA): TGCAGTGCCCCATCGGCGGCCCGAATGAACACTGAAGCTTTCTTT. This sequence encodes CSAPSAARMNTEAFF.

This chain links TRBV7-9 with TRBJ2-7, with D possibly being TRBD1 (6 bases). Germline loops: CDR1 SEHNR, CDR2 FQNEAQ (reference sequence). This CDR3 contains 14 residues. V lost 6 bases to trimming and J lost 3 bases, with 15 bases between them. The CDR3 spells CASRAGTTNYEQYF. CDR3 DNA: TGTGCCAGCAGGGCCGGGACAACAAACTACGAGCAGTACTTC.

This clonotype was found a few times. This chain uses TRBV19 with TRBJ2-1; D remains ambiguous. Germline V gene sequence: CDR1 LNHDA, CDR2 SQIVND (reference sequence). The CDR3 sequence is 13 residues long. With 6 bases removed from V and 5 bases from J, the gap between germline ends came to 11 bases. The CDR3 DNA reads TGTGCCAGTAGCCCCACCCAAGACAATGAGCAGTTCTTC. Translation gives CASSPTQDNEQFF.

The table lists this clonotype with a few counts. The chain has TRBV14 and TRBJ1-1; 9 positions agree with TRBD1. With 6 bases clipped from V and 11 bases from J, the junction kept 7 bases outside the gene matches. Germline V CDR1 and CDR2: SGHDN, FVKESK. The CDR3 contains 12 residues. The chain's CDR3 is CASRLGTGRAFF. The CDR3 nucleotides are TGTGCCAGCAGACTCGGGACAGGGCGGGCTTTCTTT.

V gene TRBV5-1 combines with J gene TRBJ2-6, with D tentatively TRBD1 or TRBD2 (5 bases each). The CDR3 consists of 16 residues. V gave up 4 bases and J gave up 0 bases, with 11 bases separating them. The germline V gene has CDR1 SGHRS and CDR2 YFSETQ. CDR3 DNA: TGCGCCAGCAGCCCGGGACCCCACTCTGGGGCCAACGTCCTGACTTTC. Encoded protein: CASSPGPHSGANVLTF.

This chain connects TRBV18 to TRBJ2-7; 11 bases map to TRBD1. The CDR3 is made up of 15 amino acids. Trimming cost V 3 bases and J 3 bases; bases outside gene matches: 4. Germline V lookup: CDR1 KGHSH, CDR2 LQKENI. CDR3 sequence reads: CASSPPGTGGYEQYF. The CDR3 DNA follows: TGTGCCAGCTCACCCCCCGGGACAGGGGGCTACGAGCAGTACTTC.

The rearrangement uses TRBV6-5 and TRBJ1-1; D not certain. This CDR3 has 12 amino acids. V was trimmed by 6 bases and J by 13 bases, leaving 18 bases between them. Germline values: CDR1 MNHEY, CDR2 SVGAGI. CDR3 in DNA: TGTGCCAGCAGCGCCCAAACCGGGAAAGTTTTCTTT. Translating it yields CASSAQTGKVFF.

The CDR3 DNA sequence: TGTGCCAGCACCCTAGTCGCATGCAGGAGGGGGACTGAAGCTTTCTTT. Translated: CASTLVACRRGTEAFF. This chain connects TRBV11-3 to TRBJ1-1; D may be TRBD1 (6 bases). Germline V gives CDR1 SGHNT, CDR2 YENEEA. The CDR3 has 16 amino acids. Trimming took 7 bases from V and 5 from J, leaving 23 bases between them.

The J gene is TRBJ2-3, the V gene TRBV7-3; 11 bases align to TRBD2. The germline V gene encodes CDR1 SGHTA and CDR2 FQGTGA. This CDR3 has 15 amino acids. V lost 4 bases, J lost 6 bases, and 6 bases stayed unmatched. CDR3: CASSSSGTSGDTQYF. The CDR3 nucleotides read TGTGCCAGCAGCTCCTCGGGGACTAGCGGTGATACGCAGTATTTT.

This chain connects TRBV27 to TRBJ1-4, with 7 bases aligning to TRBD1. The V gene end was trimmed by 6 bases and the J gene end by 7 bases; junction bases not matched to a gene: 5. Germline values: CDR1 MNHEY, CDR2 SMNVEV (reference sequence). The length of the CDR3 is 13 residues. The DNA of the CDR3 is TGTGCCAGCAGCTGGGGACAGTTTGAAAAACTGTTTTTT. It is translated as CASSWGQFEKLFF.

The J gene is TRBJ2-2, the V gene TRBV5-1, with 7 positions matching TRBD1. Germline lookup yields CDR1 SGHRS and CDR2 YFSETQ. With V trimmed by 6 bases and J by 4 bases, 6 bases remained unmatched. This CDR3 spans 14 amino acids. The CDR3 sequence is CASNQGVGTGELFF. The CDR3 nucleotides are TGCGCCAGCAACCAGGGGGTTGGCACCGGGGAGCTGTTTTTT. Combining the CDR3 with reference TRBV5-1 and TRBJ2-2 gives the whole variable domain KAGVTQTPRYLIKTRGQQVTLSCSPISGHRSVSWYQQTPGQGLQFLFEYFSETQRNKGNFPGRFSGRQFSNSRSEMNVSTLELGDSALYLCASNQGVGTGELFFGEGSRLTVL.

The chain combines TRBV6-2 or TRBV6-3 with TRBJ1-1; possible D gene TRBD1, 6 bases. The CDR3 covers 16 residues. The V end lost 7 bases, the J end lost 3 bases, and 21 bases lay between the germline ends. Germline CDR1 reads MNHEY; CDR2 reads SVGEGT. The CDR3 sequence is CASTKWAGEADTEAFF. The DNA for the CDR3 is TGTGCCAGCACCAAATGGGCAGGGGAGGCTGACACTGAAGCTTTCTTT.

This clonotype was counted ten times or more. The chain combines TRBV4-2 with TRBJ2-7; 8 bases are a match to TRBD1. This CDR3 has 17 residues. Trimming removed 0 bases from V and 2 bases from J; junction bases left unmatched: 9. The germline V gene encodes CDR1 LGHNA and CDR2 YNFKEQ. CDR3 amino acids: CASSQDPRDRLPYEQYF. DNA of the CDR3: TGTGCCAGCAGCCAAGATCCGAGGGACAGGCTACCCTACGAGCAGTACTTC.

This sequence joins TRBV20-1 and TRBJ2-3; 9 bases are shared with TRBD2. This CDR3 region has 15 residues. The germline V gene encodes CDR1 DFQATT and CDR2 SNEGSKA (reference sequence). V shed 6 bases and J 0 bases; nucleotides not matched to a gene: 7. The CDR3 protein is CSANPLAGSTDTQYF. In DNA, the CDR3 is TGCAGTGCAAACCCCCTAGCGGGAAGCACAGATACGCAGTATTTT.

This clonotype ranks as medium-sized (0.01 to 0.1%). The V gene is TRBV2, the J gene TRBJ1-5; tentatively, D is TRBD1 (6 bases). CDR1 is SNHLY, CDR2 FYNNEI, per germline. This CDR3 spans 15 amino acids. V lost 7 bases and J 0 bases, leaving 13 bases between the germline ends. CDR3 in amino acids: CASTRGQNSNQPQHF. The CDR3 DNA sequence: TGTGCCAGCACTAGAGGACAGAATAGCAATCAGCCCCAGCATTTT.

The chain combines TRBV20-1 with TRBJ1-5; TRBD1 is a possible D gene (6 bases). Germline loops: CDR1 DFQATT, CDR2 SNEGSKA (reference sequence). The CDR3 length is 16 residues. V lost 4 bases to trimming and J lost 6 bases, with 22 bases between them. The DNA for the CDR3 is TGCAGTGCTAAACGTGAGGGCAGGGGAACCACTCAGCCCCAGCATTTT. Its protein is CSAKREGRGTTQPQHF.

This clonotype was seen only a few times. V and J are TRBV20-1 and TRBJ2-7; 9 bases align to TRBD1. The V gene's germline CDR1 is DFQATT and CDR2 SNEGSKA (reference sequence). V shed 3 bases, J shed 3 bases, and the junction held 9 bases outside the gene matches. CDR3 length: 15 residues. The CDR3, as DNA: TGCAGTGCTAGCTTAACAGGGGGCGCAGTCTACGAGCAGTACTTC. It yields the protein CSASLTGGAVYEQYF.

V usage is TRBV2 and J usage is TRBJ1-1; weak D call: TRBD1 (5 bases). CDR1 SNHLY and CDR2 FYNNEI come from the germline V gene. The V gene lost 6 bases and the J gene lost 2 bases, with 16 bases spanning the gap. The CDR3 has 15 residues. CDR3 in amino acids: CASRGVLTVNTEAFF. The DNA of the CDR3 is TGTGCCAGCAGGGGAGTCCTGACAGTTAACACTGAAGCTTTCTTT.

This clonotype showed up just a few times. V gene TRBV12-3 or TRBV12-4 combines with J gene TRBJ2-5; D unclear. V lost 5 bases and J lost 4, with 11 bases in between. This CDR3 comprises 13 residues. CDR3 bases: TGTGCCAGCAGTCTGACACGGATAGAGACCCAGTACTTC. As protein: CASSLTRIETQYF.

This chain connects TRBV10-3 to TRBJ2-7; D might be TRBD2 (5 bases). The V gene lost 8 bases and the J gene lost 1 base, with 15 bases spanning the gap. This CDR3 contains 14 residues. The V gene's germline CDR1 is ENHRY and CDR2 SYGVKD. The CDR3 sequence is CAIRAKDLSYEQYF. In DNA form, the CDR3 reads TGTGCCATCCGGGCGAAGGACTTATCCTACGAGCAGTACTTC.

The chain employs TRBV9 and TRBJ2-7, with TRBD2 matching over 7 bases. V lost 4 bases and J lost 5; bases outside the gene matches: 12. The CDR3 runs to 15 residues. Germline CDR1 SGDLS, CDR2 YYNGEE. The CDR3 sequence is CASSPGGSGLDEQYF. The CDR3 region has the DNA TGTGCCAGCAGCCCCGGCGGGAGCGGGTTAGACGAGCAGTACTTC.

The chain combines TRBV19 with TRBJ2-1, with TRBD1 matching 7 bases. Looked up from germline, CDR1 is LNHDA and CDR2 is SQIVND (reference sequence). This CDR3 has 13 amino acids. The V and J ends lost 3 bases and 6 bases, in that order; junction bases with no gene match: 2. Here the CDR3 DNA reads TGTGCCAGTAGTATTTCAGGGGGCAATGAGCAGTTCTTC. It specifies CASSISGGNEQFF.

The chain recombines TRBV29-1 with TRBJ2-7; 9 nucleotides match TRBD1. Germline V lookup: CDR1 SQVTM, CDR2 ANQGSEA. This CDR3 spans 16 amino acids. V was pared by 1 base and J by 1 base, with 8 bases of the junction left unmatched. Written as DNA, the CDR3 is TGCAGCGTTGAAGGGGGACAGGGTCTGAGATCCTACGAGCAGTACTTC. This encodes CSVEGGQGLRSYEQYF.

In its sample, this clonotype was seen a few times. J is TRBJ2-3 and V is TRBV5-1, with D possibly being TRBD2 (6 bases). Per the germline V gene, CDR1 is SGHRS and CDR2 is YFSETQ. V was cut by 3 bases and J by 4 bases, with 24 bases left in between. The CDR3 has 18 amino acids. CDR3 loop: CASSSDRRDFLDSDTQYF. As DNA, the CDR3 is TGCGCCAGCAGCTCGGACCGACGGGACTTCCTAGACTCAGATACGCAGTATTTT.

CDR3 amino acids: CSVETHTYEQYF. CDR3 in DNA: TGCAGCGTAGAGACCCACACCTACGAGCAGTACTTC. The chain joins TRBV29-1 to TRBJ2-7; D is uncertain. The CDR3 has 12 residues. Per the germline V gene, CDR1 is SQVTM and CDR2 is ANQGSEA. Trimming took off 6 bases at V and 2 bases at J, with 11 bases between the two ends.

This chain joins TRBV9 and TRBJ2-1; D may correspond to TRBD1 or TRBD2 (5 bases each). The germline CDR1 and CDR2 sequences are SGDLS and YYNGEE. The CDR3 runs 14 residues. Trimming left V 0 bases short and J 7 bases short, with 11 bases between. The CDR3 loop reads CASSVGDGKNEQFF. The CDR3 DNA reads TGTGCCAGCAGCGTAGGGGACGGAAAAAATGAGCAGTTCTTC.

V usage is TRBV11-3 and J usage is TRBJ2-5; no definite D call. V lost 1 base and J 5 bases, leaving 17 bases between the germline ends. CDR3 length equals 16 residues. Germline loops: CDR1 SGHNT, CDR2 YENEEA. This CDR3 reads CASSLASRLGGETQYF. CDR3 sequence (DNA): TGTGCCAGCAGCTTAGCTTCTCGTCTAGGCGGCGAGACCCAGTACTTC.

The V and J genes are TRBV7-2 and TRBJ1-1; TRBD1 agrees at 10 bases. Looked up from germline, CDR1 is SGHTA and CDR2 is FQGNSA. The J segment lost 4 bases and the V segment lost 3 bases, leaving 2 bases of the junction unmatched. The CDR3 is 14 residues long. DNA of the CDR3: TGTGCCAGCAGCTTTAGACAGGGGGCCACTGAAGCTTTCTTT. Translating gives CASSFRQGATEAFF.

V usage is TRBV19 and J usage is TRBJ2-5, with TRBD1 matching 7 bases. The germline CDR1 and CDR2 sequences are LNHDA and SQIVND (reference sequence). This CDR3 contains 13 residues. V was clipped by 8 bases and J by 4 bases; unmatched bases: 7. CDR3 nucleotide sequence: TGTGCCAGTGCCGGGGACAGAGGAGAGACCCAGTACTTC. Encoded protein: CASAGDRGETQYF.

The table lists this clonotype with a few counts. J is TRBJ2-3 and V is TRBV4-1, with unresolved D. The V gene's germline CDR1 is MGHRA and CDR2 YSYEKL. The length of the CDR3 is 16 residues. V was shortened by 0 bases and J by 0 bases, with 10 bases between the two germline ends. In DNA form, the CDR3 reads TGCGCCAGCAGCCAAGATAACGGGTACAGCACAGATACGCAGTATTTT. Encoded protein: CASSQDNGYSTDTQYF.